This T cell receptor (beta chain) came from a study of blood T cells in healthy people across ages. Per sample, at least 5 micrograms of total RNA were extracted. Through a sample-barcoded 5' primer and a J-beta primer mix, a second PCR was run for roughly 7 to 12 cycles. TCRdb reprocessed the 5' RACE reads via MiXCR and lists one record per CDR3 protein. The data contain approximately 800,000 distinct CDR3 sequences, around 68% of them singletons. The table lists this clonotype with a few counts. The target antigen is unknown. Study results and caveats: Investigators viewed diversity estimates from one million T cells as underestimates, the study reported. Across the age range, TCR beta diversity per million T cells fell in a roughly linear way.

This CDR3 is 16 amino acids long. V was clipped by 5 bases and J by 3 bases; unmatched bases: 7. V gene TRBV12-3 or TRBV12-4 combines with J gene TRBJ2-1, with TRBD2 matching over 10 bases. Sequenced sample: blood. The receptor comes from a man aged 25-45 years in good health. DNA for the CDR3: TGTGCCAGCAGTGATAGCGGGGGGTTCCGCTACAATGAGCAGTTCTTC. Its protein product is CASSDSGGFRYNEQFF.